This TCR beta chain appears in the sequencing data of a study of blood T cells in healthy people across ages. Each sample provided at least 5 micrograms of extracted total RNA. V was clipped by 4 bases and J by 1 base, with 13 bases between them. The germline gives CDR1 LGHNA, CDR2 YSLEER. The CDR3 contains 15 residues. Primers used in a second PCR of roughly 7 to 11 cycles were a sample-barcoded 5' primer and a J-beta primer mix. Each cDNA was tagged by a template-switch adaptor containing 12 random nucleotides. From the 5' RACE reads, TCRdb called clonotypes with MiXCR, one entry per CDR3 protein. The profile covers 790,000 or so distinct CDR3 sequences, with about 42% appearing a single time and approximately 18% taken by the ten largest. For this clonotype: Its matching antigen is unknown.

General study results and limits: Unsorted PBMC input precluded a conclusive naive versus antigen-experienced comparison. It was held that the diversity estimates obtained from one million T cells were underestimates.

The sequenced sample consisted of blood. The chain joins TRBV4-3 to TRBJ1-1; TRBD1 might be the D (5 bases). This receptor was identified in a man at least 80 years old in good health. The DNA of the CDR3 is TGCGCCAGCAGCCGGGACGACACCCAGAACACTGAAGCTTTCTTT. This encodes CASSRDDTQNTEAFF.